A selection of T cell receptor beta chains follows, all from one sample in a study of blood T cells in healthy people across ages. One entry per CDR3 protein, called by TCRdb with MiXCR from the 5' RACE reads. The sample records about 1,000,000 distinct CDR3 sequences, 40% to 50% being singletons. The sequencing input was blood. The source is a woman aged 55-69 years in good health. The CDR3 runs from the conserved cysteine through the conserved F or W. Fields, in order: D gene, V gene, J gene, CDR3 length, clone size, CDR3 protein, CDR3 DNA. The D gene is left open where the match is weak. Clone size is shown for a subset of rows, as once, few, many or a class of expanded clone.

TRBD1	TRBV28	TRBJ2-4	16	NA	CASSSRWDRNKNIQYF	TGTGCCAGCAGTTCCCGGTGGGACAGGAACAAAAACATTCAGTACTTC
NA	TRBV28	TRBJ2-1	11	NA	CAANGGNEQFF	TGTGCCGCCAACGGAGGAAATGAGCAGTTCTTC
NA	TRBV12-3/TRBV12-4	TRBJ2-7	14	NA	CASSGHRVLGEQYF	TGTGCCAGCAGCGGCCACAGGGTATTGGGCGAGCAGTACTTC
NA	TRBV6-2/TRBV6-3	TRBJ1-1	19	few	CASSYSTSKGRRGVTEAFF	TGTGCCAGCAGTTACTCGACGTCTAAGGGCCGGCGTGGTGTAACTGAAGCTTTCTTT
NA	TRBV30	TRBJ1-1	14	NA	CAWSHRVRGTEAFF	TGTGCCTGGAGCCACAGGGTCCGGGGCACTGAAGCTTTCTTT
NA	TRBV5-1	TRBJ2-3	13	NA	CASSLAEEDTQYF	TGCGCCAGCAGCTTGGCCGAAGAAGATACGCAGTATTTT
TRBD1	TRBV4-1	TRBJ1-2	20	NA	CASSQVYQGDPRLIDYGYTF	TGCGCCAGCAGCCAAGTGTACCAGGGGGATCCGCGATTAATTGACTATGGCTACACCTTC
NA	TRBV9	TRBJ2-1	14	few	CASNSGLAHNEQFF	TGTGCCAGCAACTCTGGGCTAGCCCACAATGAGCAGTTCTTC
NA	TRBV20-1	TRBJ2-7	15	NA	CSARDRAGDIYEQYF	TGCAGTGCTAGAGATCGGGCAGGGGATATCTACGAGCAGTACTTC
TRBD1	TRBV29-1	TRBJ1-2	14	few	CSVGRQGGNYGYTF	TGCAGCGTTGGCCGACAGGGTGGTAACTATGGCTACACCTTC
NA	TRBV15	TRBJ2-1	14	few	CATSTRDTNNEQFF	TGTGCCACCAGCACCCGGGACACCAACAATGAGCAGTTCTTC
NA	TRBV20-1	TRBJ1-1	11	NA	CSAGANTEAFF	TGCAGTGCGGGGGCGAACACTGAAGCTTTCTTT
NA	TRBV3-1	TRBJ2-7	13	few	CASSQVSYNEQYF	TGTGCCAGCAGCCAAGTGTCCTACAATGAGCAGTACTTC
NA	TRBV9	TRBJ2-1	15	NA	CASSVSGISYNEQFF	TGTGCCAGCAGCGTGAGTGGCATCTCCTACAATGAGCAGTTCTTC
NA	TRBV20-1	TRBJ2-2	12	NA	CSASCGAGELFF	TGCAGTGCTAGTTGTGGGGCCGGGGAGCTGTTTTTT
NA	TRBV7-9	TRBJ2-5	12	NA	CASSPNPWEQYF	TGTGCCAGCAGCCCCAACCCTTGGGAGCAGTACTTC
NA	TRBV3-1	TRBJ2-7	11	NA	CASSEMNEQYF	TGTGCCAGCAGTGAGATGAACGAGCAGTACTTC
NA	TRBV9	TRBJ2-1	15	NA	CASSEAGYSYNEQFF	TGTGCCAGCAGCGAAGCGGGTTACTCCTACAATGAGCAGTTCTTC
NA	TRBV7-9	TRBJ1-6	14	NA	CASSLGHRDSPLHF	TGTGCCAGCAGCTTAGGGCACAGGGATTCACCCCTCCACTTT
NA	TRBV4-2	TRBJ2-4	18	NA	CASSQEGPTSLAKNIQYF	TGTGCCAGCAGCCAAGAGGGACCAACCTCTCTGGCCAAAAACATTCAGTACTTC
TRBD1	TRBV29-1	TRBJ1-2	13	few	CSVDLGQGEGYTF	TGCAGCGTTGATTTGGGACAGGGAGAAGGCTACACCTTC
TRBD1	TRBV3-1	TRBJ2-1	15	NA	CASSARGPLYNEQFF	TGTGCCAGCAGCGCCAGGGGGCCCCTATACAATGAGCAGTTCTTC
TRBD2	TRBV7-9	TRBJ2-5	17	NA	CASSTWTSGRRQETQYF	TGTGCCAGCAGCACGTGGACTAGCGGGAGACGGCAAGAGACCCAGTACTTC
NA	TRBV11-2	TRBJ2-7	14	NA	CASSLDPTPYEQYF	TGTGCCAGCAGCTTAGATCCTACTCCCTACGAGCAGTACTTC
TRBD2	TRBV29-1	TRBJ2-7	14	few	CSVGGTSKNYEQYF	TGCAGCGTTGGCGGGACTAGCAAAAACTACGAGCAGTACTTC
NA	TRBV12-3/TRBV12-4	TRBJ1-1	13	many	CASSLGPNTEAFF	TGTGCCAGCAGTTTAGGCCCCAACACTGAAGCTTTCTTT
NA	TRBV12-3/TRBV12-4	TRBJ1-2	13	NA	CASSVDKNYGYTF	TGTGCCAGCAGTGTGGATAAAAACTATGGCTACACCTTC
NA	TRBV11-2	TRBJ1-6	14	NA	CASSLVGYNSPLHF	TGTGCCAGCAGCTTAGTAGGTTATAATTCACCCCTCCACTTT
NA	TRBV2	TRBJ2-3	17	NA	CASSEARPPGSTDTQYF	TGTGCCAGCAGTGAAGCCCGCCCTCCCGGGAGCACAGATACGCAGTATTTT
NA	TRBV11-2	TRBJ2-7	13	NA	CASRGMPTYEQYF	TGTGCCAGCAGGGGGATGCCGACCTACGAGCAGTACTTC
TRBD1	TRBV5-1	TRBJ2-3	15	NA	CASSLAGTATDTQYF	TGCGCCAGCAGCTTGGCCGGGACAGCCACAGATACGCAGTATTTT
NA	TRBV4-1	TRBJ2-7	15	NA	CASSQDLGGWSEQYF	TGCGCCAGCAGCCAAGATTTAGGGGGATGGAGCGAGCAGTACTTC
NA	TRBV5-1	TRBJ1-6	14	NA	CASSLTQRNSPLHF	TGCGCCAGCAGCTTGACGCAAAGGAATTCACCCCTCCACTTT
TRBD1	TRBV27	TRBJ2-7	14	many	CASSFRQGGYEQYF	TGTGCCAGCAGTTTCAGACAGGGGGGGTACGAGCAGTACTTC
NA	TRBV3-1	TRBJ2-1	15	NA	CASSQSGLYSLEQFF	TGTGCCAGCAGCCAAAGCGGCTTGTATAGCCTTGAGCAGTTCTTC